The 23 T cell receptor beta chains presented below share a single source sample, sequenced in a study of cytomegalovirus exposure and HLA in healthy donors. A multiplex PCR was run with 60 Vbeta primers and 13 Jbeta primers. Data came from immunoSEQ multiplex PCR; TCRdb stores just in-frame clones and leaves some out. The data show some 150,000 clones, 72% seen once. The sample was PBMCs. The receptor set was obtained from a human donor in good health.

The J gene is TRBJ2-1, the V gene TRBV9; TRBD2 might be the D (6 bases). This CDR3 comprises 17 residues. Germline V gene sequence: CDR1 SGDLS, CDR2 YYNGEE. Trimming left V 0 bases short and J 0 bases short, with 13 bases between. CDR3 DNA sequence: TGTGCCAGCAGCGTAGGAGGCGGGGAGAGCTCCTACAATGAGCAGTTCTTC. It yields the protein CASSVGGGESSYNEQFF.

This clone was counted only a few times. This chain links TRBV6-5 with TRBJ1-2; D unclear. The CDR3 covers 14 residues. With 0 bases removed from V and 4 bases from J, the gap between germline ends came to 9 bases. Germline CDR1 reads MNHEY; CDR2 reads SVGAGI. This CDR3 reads CASSYSAAGYGYTF. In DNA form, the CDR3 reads TGTGCCAGCAGTTACTCGGCGGCGGGCTATGGCTACACCTTC.

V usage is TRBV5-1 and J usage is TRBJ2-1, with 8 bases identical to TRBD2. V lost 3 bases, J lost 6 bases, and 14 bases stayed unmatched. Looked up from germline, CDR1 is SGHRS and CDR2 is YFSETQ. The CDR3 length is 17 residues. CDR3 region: CASSSIRPGLEGNEQFF. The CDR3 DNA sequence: TGCGCCAGCAGCTCGATACGGCCGGGACTAGAAGGCAATGAGCAGTTCTTC.

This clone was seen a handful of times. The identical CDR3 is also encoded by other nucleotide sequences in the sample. This CDR3 is CASSGQAIQETQYF. Here the CDR3 DNA reads TGTGCCAGCTCCGGACAGGCCATCCAAGAGACCCAGTACTTC. The chain couples TRBV6-1 to TRBJ2-5; TRBD1 aligns across 7 bases. Germline V gene lookup returns CDR1 MNHNS and CDR2 SASEGT. The CDR3 loop spans 14 amino acids. V gave up 8 bases and J gave up 1 base; unmatched junction bases: 7.

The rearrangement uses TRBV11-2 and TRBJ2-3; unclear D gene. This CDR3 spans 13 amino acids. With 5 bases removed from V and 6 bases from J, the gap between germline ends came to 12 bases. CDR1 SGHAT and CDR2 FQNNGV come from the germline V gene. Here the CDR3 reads CASSLPVRDTQYF. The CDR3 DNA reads TGTGCCAGCAGCCTCCCCGTGCGGGATACGCAGTATTTT. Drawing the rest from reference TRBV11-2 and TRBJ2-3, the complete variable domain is EAGVAQSPRYKIIEKRQSVAFWCNPISGHATLYWYQQILGQGPKLLIQFQNNGVVDDSQLPKDRFSAERLKGVDSTLKIQPAKLEDSAVYLCASSLPVRDTQYFGPGTRLTVL.

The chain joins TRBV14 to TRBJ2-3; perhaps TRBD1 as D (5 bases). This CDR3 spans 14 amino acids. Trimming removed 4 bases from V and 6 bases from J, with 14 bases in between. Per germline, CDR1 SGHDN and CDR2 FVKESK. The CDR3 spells CASSPSRGLDTQYF. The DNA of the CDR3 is TGTGCCAGCAGCCCATCAAGGGGCTTGGATACGCAGTATTTT. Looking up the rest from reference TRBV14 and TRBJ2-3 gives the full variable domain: EAGVTQFPSHSVIEKGQTVTLRCDPISGHDNLYWYRRVMGKEIKFLLHFVKESKQDESGMPNNRFLAERTGGTYSTLKVQPAELEDSGVYFCASSPSRGLDTQYFGPGTRLTVL.

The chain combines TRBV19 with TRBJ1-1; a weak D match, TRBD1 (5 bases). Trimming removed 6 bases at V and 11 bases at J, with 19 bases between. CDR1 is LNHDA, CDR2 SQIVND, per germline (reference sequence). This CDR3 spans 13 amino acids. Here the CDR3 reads CASSRDRAGIAFF. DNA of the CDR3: TGTGCCAGTAGCCGAGATCGGGCAGGGATTGCTTTCTTT.

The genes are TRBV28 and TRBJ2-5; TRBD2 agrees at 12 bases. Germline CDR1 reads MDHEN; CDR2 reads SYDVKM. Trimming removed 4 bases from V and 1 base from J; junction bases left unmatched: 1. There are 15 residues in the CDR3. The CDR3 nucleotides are TGTGCCAGCAGTTGGGGACTAGCGGGCCAAGAGACCCAGTACTTC. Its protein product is CASSWGLAGQETQYF.

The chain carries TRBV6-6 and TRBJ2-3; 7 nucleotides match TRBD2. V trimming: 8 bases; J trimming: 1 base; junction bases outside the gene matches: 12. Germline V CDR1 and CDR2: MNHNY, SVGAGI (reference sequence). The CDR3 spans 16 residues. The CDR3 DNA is TGTGCCAGCCACACACCGGGTGGGGGGGGCACAGATACGCAGTATTTT. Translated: CASHTPGGGGTDTQYF.

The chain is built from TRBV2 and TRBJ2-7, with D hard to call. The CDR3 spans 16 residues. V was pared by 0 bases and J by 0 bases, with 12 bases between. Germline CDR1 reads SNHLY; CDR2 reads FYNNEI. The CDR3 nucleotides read TGTGCCAGCAGTGAAGCTTTCGCCGATAGCTCCTACGAGCAGTACTTC. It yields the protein CASSEAFADSSYEQYF. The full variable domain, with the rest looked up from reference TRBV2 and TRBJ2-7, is EPEVTQTPSHQVTQMGQEVILRCVPISNHLYFYWYRQILGQKVEFLVSFYNNEISEKSEIFDDQFSVERPDGSNFTLKIRSTKLEDSAMYFCASSEAFADSSYEQYFGPGTRLTVT.

The CDR3 sequence is CAWTPGGDYYEQYF. The CDR3 nucleotides are TGTGCCTGGACTCCGGGGGGGGATTACTACGAGCAGTACTTC. The chain is built from TRBV30 and TRBJ2-7, with 8 bases lining up with TRBD2. Germline V gene sequence: CDR1 GTSNPN, CDR2 SVGIG (reference sequence). The length of the CDR3 is 14 residues. With 4 bases clipped from V and 3 bases from J, the junction kept 8 bases outside the gene matches. Complete variable domain (other parts from reference TRBV30 and TRBJ2-7): SQTIHQWPATLVQPVGSPLSLECTVEGTSNPNLYWYRQAAGRGLQLLFYSVGIGQISSEVPQNLSASRPQDRQFILSSKKLLLSDSGFYLCAWTPGGDYYEQYFGPGTRLTVT.

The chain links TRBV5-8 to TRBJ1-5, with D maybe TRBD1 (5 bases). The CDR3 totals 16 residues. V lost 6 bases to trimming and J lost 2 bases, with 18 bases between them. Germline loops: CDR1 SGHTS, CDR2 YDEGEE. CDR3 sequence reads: CASIRTPGLGNQPQHF. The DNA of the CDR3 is TGTGCCAGCATCAGAACACCAGGGCTTGGCAATCAGCCCCAGCATTTT.

The CDR3 sequence is CASTPLRQLNTEAFF. The DNA of the CDR3 is TGTGCCAGCACTCCATTACGACAGCTGAACACTGAAGCTTTCTTT. The chain employs TRBV28 and TRBJ1-1, with D perhaps TRBD1 (5 bases). This CDR3 is 15 amino acids long. Trimming stripped 7 bases from V and 0 bases from J, with 15 bases between. Germline CDR1 and CDR2: MDHEN and SYDVKM.

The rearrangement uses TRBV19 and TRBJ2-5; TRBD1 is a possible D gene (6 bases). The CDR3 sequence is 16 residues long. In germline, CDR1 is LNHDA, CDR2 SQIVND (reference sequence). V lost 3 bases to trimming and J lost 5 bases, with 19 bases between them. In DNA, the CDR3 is TGTGCCAGTAGTATTCTTCGGGACATGAGAACCGAGACCCAGTACTTC. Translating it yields CASSILRDMRTETQYF.

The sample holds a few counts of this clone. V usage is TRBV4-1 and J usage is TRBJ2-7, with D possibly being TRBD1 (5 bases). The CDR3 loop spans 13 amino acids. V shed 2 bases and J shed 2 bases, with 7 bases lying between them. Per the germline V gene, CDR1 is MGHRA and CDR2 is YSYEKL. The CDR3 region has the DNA TGCGCCAGCAGCCAAACAGGCCCCTACGAGCAGTACTTC. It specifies CASSQTGPYEQYF.

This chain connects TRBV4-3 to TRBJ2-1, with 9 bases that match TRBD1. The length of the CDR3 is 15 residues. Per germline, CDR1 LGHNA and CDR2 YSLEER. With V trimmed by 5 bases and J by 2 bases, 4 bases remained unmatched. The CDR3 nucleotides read TGCGCCAGCAGCGTTCGACAGGGGGCCTACAATGAGCAGTTCTTC. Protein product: CASSVRQGAYNEQFF.

The CDR3 nucleotides are TGTGCCAGCAGTTACCCGACCGGGACAGGGGAGTATGGCTACACCTTC. Its translation is CASSYPTGTGEYGYTF. V is TRBV6-5 and J is TRBJ1-2; 10 nucleotides align to TRBD1. Trimming took 2 bases from V and 5 from J; bases not matched to a gene: 8. Looked up from germline, CDR1 is MNHEY and CDR2 is SVGAGI. The CDR3 runs to 16 residues.

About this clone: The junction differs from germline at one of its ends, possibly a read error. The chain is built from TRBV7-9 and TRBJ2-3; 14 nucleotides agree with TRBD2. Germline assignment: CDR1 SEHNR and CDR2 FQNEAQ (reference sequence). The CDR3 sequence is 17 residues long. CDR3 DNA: TGTTCCAGCAGCTTTTGGACTAGCGGGGGGAGCACAGATACGCAGTATTTT. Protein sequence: CSSSFWTSGGSTDTQYF. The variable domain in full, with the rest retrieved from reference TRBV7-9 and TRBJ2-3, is DTGVSQNPRHKITKRGQNVTFRCDPISEHNRLYWYRQTLGQGPEFLTYFQNEAQLEKSRLLSDRFSAERPKGSFSTLEIQRTEQGDSAMYLCSSSFWTSGGSTDTQYFGPGTRLTVL.

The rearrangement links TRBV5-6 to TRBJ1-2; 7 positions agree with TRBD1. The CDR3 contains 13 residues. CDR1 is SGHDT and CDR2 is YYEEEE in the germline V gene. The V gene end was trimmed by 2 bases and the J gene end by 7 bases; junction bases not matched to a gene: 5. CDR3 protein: CASSFTAGGGYTF. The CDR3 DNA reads TGTGCCAGCAGCTTCACGGCAGGGGGTGGCTACACCTTC.

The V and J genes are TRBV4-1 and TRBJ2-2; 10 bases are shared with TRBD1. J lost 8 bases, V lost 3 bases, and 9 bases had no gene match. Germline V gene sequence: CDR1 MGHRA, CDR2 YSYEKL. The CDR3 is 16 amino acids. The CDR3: CASSHRGQGLFGELFF. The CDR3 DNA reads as TGCGCCAGCAGCCATAGGGGACAGGGGTTGTTTGGGGAGCTGTTTTTT.

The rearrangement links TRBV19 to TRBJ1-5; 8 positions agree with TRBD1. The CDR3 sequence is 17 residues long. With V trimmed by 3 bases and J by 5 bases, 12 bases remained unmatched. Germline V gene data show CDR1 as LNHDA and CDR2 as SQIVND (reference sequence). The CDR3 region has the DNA TGTGCCAGTAGTATCCGACGGTACGACAGGGGCCATCAGCCCCAGCATTTT. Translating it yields CASSIRRYDRGHQPQHF. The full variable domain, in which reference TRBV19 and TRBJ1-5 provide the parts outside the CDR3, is DGGITQSPKYLFRKEGQNVTLSCEQNLNHDAMYWYRQDPGQGLRLIYYSQIVNDFQKGDIAEGYSVSREKKESFPLTVTSAQKNPTAFYLCASSIRRYDRGHQPQHFGDGTRLSIL.

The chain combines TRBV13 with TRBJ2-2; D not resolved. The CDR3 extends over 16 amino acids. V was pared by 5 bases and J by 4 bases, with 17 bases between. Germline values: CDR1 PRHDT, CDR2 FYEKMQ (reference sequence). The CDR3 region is CASSPPASVGTGELFF. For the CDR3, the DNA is TGTGCCAGCAGCCCCCCGGCGAGCGTGGGCACCGGGGAGCTGTTTTTT. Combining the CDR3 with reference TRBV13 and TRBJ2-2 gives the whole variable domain AAGVIQSPRHLIKEKRETATLKCYPIPRHDTVYWYQQGPGQDPQFLISFYEKMQSDKGSIPDRFSAQQFSDYHSELNMSSLELGDSALYFCASSPPASVGTGELFFGEGSRLTVL.

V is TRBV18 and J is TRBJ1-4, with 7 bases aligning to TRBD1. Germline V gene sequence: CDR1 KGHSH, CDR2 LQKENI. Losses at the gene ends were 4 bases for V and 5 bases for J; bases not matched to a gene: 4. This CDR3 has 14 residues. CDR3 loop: CASSLQGGNEKLFF. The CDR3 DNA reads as TGTGCCAGCTCACTGCAGGGGGGCAATGAAAAACTGTTTTTT.